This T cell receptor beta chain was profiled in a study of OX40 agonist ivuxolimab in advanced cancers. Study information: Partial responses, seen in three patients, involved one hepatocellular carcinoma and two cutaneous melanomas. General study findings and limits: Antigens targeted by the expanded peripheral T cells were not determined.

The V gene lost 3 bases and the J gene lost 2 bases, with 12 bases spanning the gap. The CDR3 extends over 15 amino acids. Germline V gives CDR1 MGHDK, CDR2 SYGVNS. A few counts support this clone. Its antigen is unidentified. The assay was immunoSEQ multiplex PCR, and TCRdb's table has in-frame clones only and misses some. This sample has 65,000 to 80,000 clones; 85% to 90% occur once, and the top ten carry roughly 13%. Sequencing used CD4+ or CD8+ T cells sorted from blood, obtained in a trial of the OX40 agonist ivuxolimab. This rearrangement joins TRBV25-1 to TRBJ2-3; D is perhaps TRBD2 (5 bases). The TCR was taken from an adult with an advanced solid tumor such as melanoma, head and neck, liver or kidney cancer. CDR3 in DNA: TGTGCCAGCAGTGATCTAGCAGACGACACAGATACGCAGTATTTT. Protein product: CASSDLADDTDTQYF.